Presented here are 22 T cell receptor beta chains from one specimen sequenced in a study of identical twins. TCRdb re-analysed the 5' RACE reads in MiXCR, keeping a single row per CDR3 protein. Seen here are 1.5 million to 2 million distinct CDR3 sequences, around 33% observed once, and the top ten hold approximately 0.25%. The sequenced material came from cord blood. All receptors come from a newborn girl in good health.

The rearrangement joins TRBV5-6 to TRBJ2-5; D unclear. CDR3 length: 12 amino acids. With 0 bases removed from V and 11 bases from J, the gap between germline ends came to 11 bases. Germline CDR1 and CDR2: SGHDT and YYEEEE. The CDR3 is CASSLATSEQYF. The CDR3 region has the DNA TGTGCCAGCAGCTTGGCGACGAGTGAGCAGTACTTC.

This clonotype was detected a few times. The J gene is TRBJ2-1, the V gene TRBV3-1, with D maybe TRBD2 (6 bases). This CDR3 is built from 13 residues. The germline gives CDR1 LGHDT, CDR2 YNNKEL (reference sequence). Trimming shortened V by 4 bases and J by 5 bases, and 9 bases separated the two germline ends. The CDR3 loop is CASSRLGNNEQFF. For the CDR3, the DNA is TGTGCCAGCAGCCGACTAGGAAACAATGAGCAGTTCTTC.

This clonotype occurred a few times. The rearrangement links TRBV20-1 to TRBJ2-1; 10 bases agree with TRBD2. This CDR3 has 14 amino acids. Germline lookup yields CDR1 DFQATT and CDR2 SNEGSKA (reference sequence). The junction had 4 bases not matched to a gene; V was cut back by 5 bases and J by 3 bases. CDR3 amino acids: CSASSGGIYNEQFF. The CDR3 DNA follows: TGCAGTGCTTCTAGCGGGGGTATCTACAATGAGCAGTTCTTC.

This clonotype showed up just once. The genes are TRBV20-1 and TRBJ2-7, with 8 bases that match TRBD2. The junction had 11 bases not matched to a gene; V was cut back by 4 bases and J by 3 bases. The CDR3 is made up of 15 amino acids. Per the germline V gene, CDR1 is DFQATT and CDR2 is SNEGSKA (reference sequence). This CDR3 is CSATLWEREIYEQYF. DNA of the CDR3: TGCAGTGCTACCTTGTGGGAGCGGGAGATCTACGAGCAGTACTTC.

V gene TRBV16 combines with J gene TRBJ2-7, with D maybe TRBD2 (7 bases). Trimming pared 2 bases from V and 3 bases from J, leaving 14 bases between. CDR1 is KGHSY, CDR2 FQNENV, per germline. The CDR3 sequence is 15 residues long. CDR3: CASSQGNGGLYEQYF. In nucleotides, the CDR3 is TGTGCCAGCAGCCAAGGGAACGGGGGGCTCTACGAGCAGTACTTC. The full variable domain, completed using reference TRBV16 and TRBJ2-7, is GEEVAQTPKHLVRGEGQKAKLYCAPIKGHSYVFWYQQVLKNEFKFLISFQNENVFDETGMPKERFSAKCLPNSPCSLEIQATKLEDSAVYFCASSQGNGGLYEQYFGPGTRLTVT.

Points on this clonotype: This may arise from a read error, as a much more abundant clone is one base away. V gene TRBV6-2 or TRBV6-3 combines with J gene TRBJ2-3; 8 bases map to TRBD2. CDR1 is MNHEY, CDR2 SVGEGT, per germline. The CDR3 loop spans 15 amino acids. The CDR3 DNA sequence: TGTGCCTGCAGTTCCTGGGGCGGGAGGACAGATACGCAGTATTTT. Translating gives CACSSWGGRTDTQYF.

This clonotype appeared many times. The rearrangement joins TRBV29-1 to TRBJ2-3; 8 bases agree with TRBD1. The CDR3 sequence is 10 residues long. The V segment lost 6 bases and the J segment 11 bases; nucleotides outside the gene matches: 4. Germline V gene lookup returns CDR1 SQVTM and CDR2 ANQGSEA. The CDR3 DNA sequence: TGCAGCGTGGCTGACAGGGGGCAGTATTTT. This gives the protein CSVADRGQYF.

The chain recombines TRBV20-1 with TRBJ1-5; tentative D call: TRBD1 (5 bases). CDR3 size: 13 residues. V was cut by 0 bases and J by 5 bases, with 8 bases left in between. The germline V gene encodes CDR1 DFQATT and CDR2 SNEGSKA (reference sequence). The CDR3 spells CSAREQADQPQHF. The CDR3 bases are TGCAGTGCTAGAGAACAGGCCGATCAGCCCCAGCATTTT.

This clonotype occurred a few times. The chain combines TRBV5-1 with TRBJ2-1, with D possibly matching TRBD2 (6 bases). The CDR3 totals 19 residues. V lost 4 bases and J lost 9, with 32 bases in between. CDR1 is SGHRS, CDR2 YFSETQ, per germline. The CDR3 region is CASSRQAGVMGQATFEQFF. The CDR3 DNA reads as TGCGCCAGCAGCCGGCAAGCGGGTGTTATGGGGCAGGCAACATTTGAGCAGTTCTTC.

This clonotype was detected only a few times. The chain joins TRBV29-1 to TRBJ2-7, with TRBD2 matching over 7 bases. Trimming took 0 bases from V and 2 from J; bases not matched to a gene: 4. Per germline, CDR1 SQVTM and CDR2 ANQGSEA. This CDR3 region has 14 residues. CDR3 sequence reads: CSVEDTSATYEQYF. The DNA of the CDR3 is TGCAGCGTTGAAGATACTAGCGCAACCTACGAGCAGTACTTC.

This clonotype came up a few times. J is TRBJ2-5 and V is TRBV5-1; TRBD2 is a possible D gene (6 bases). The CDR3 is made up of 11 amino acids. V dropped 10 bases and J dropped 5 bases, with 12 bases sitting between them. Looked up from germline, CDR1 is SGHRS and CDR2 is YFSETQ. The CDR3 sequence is CACWRGETQYF. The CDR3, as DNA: TGCGCCTGTTGGAGGGGTGAGACCCAGTACTTC.

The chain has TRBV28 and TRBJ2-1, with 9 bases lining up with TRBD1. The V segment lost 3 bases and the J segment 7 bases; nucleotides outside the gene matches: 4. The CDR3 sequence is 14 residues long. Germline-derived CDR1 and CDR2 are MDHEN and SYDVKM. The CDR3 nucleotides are TGTGCCAGCAGTTTCGGGACAGGGACTAATGAGCAGTTCTTC. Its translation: CASSFGTGTNEQFF.

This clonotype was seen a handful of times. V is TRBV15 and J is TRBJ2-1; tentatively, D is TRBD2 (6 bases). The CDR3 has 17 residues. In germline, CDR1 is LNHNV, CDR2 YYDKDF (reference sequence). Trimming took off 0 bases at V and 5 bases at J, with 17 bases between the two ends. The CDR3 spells CATSREIASARNNEQFF. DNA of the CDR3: TGTGCCACCAGCAGAGAAATCGCTAGCGCCCGAAACAATGAGCAGTTCTTC.

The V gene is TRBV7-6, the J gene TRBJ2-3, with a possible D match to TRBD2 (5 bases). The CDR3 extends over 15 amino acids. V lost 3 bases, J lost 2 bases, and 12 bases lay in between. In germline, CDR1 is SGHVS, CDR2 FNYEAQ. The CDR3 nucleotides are TGTGCCAGCAGCTTTTTCGGGGAATCCACAGATACGCAGTATTTT. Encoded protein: CASSFFGESTDTQYF.

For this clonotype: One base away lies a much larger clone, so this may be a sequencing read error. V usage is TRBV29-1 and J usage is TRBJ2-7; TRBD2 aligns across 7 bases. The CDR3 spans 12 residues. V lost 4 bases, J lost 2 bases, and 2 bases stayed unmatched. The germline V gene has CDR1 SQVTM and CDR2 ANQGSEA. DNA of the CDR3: TGCAGCGTTGCGGCGGGGGCCTACGAGCAGTACTTC. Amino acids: CSVAAGAYEQYF.

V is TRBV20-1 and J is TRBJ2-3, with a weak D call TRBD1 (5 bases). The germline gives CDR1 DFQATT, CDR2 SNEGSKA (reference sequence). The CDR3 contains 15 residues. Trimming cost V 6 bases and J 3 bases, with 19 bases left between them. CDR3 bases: TGCAGTGCCCAGGGCGTTACAGTCCTTACAGATACGCAGTATTTT. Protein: CSAQGVTVLTDTQYF.

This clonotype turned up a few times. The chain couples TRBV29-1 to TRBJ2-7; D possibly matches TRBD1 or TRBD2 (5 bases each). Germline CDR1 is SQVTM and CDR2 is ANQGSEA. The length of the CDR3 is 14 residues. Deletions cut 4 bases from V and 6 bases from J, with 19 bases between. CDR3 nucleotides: TGCAGCGTTGTTCACCGGCCAGGGACGGGCGAGCAGTACTTC. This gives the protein CSVVHRPGTGEQYF.

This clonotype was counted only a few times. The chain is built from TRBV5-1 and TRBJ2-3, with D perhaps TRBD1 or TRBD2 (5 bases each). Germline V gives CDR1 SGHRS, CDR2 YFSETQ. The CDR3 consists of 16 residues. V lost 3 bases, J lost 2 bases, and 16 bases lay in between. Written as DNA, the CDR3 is TGCGCCAGCAGCTCCGGGGCCCTACTTTTCACAGATACGCAGTATTTT. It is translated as CASSSGALLFTDTQYF.

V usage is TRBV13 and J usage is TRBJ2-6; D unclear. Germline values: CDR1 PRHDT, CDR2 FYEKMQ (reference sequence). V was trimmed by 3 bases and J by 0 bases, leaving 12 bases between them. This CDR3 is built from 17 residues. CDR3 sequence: CASSFRMGNSGANVLTF. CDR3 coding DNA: TGTGCCAGCAGCTTTCGGATGGGAAACTCTGGGGCCAACGTCCTGACTTTC.

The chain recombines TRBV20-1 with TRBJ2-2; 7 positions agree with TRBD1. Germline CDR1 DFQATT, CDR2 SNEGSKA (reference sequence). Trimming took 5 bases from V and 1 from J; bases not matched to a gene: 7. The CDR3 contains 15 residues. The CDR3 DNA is TGCAGTGCTGCCCCTAGGACAGGGAACACCGGGGAGCTGTTTTTT. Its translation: CSAAPRTGNTGELFF.

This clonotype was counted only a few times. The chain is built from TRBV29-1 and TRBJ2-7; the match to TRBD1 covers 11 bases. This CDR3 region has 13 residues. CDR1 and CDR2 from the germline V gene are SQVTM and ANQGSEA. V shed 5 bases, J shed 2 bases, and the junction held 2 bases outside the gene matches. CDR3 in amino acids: CSVWTGGAYEQYF. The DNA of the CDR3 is TGCAGCGTTTGGACAGGGGGCGCCTACGAGCAGTACTTC.

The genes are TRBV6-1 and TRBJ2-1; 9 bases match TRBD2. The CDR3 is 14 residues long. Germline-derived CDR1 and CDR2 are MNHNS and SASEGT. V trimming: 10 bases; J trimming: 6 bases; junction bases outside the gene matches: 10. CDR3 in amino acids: CAILSGSGFNEQFF. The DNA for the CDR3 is TGTGCCATCCTTAGCGGGAGCGGTTTCAATGAGCAGTTCTTC.